This TCR beta chain was recovered during a study of T cells in Graves' hyperthyroidism and ophthalmopathy. Overall study results and limits: A median around 5.9 months before onset, the model predicted ophthalmopathy. Most clonotypes expanded in thyroid above 0.001 were likewise present in blood.

TCR beta CDR3 region amplification was performed from RNA transcripts. During a first-round RT-PCR of the TCR CDR3, the HTBI primer set was used. TCRdb redid the calling of the multiplex PCR reads with MiXCR, one entry per CDR3 protein. The profile shows roughly 500,000 distinct CDR3 sequences, 40% to 55% of them singletons. Of note for this clonotype: Its antigen is currently unknown.

Germline values: CDR1 ENHRY, CDR2 SYGVKD. The V gene lost 2 bases and the J gene lost 3 bases, with 8 bases spanning the gap. The CDR3 spans 14 residues. The chain recombines TRBV10-3 with TRBJ1-5; D is unclear. The sequence was obtained from an adult woman with Graves' disease, either hyperthyroidism or ophthalmopathy (not recorded which). Source material: peripheral blood or thyroid tissue (not recorded which). CDR3 nucleotide sequence: TGTGCCATCAGTGAGCAGGTAGTCAATCAGCCCCAGCATTTT. Amino acids: CAISEQVVNQPQHF.